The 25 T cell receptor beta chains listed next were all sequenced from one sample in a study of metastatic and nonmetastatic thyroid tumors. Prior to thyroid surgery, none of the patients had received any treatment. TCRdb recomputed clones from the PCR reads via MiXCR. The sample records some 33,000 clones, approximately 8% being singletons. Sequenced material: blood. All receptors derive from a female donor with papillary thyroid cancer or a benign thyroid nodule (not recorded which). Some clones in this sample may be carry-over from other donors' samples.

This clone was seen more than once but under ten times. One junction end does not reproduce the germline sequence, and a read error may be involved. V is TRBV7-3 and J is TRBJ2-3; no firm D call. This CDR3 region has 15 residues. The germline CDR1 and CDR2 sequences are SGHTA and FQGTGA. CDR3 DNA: TGTGCCAGCAGCACCGATTCTTGCGGCACAGATACGCATTATTTT. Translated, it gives CASSTDSCGTDTHYF.

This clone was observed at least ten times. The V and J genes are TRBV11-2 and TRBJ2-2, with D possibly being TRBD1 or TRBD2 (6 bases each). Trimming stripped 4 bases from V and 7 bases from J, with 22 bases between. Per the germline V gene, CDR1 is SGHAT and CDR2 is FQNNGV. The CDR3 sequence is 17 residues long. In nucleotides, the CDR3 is TGTGCCAGCAGCTCCCAAGGTGTCAGGGGCGGGGTCGGGGAGCTGTTTTTT. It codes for CASSSQGVRGGVGELFF.

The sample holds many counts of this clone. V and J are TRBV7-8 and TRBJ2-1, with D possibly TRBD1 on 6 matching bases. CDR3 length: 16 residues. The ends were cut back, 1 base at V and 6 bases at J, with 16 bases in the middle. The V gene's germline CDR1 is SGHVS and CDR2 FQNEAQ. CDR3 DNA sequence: TGTGCCAGCAGCTTAGTGGTCAGGGGTTCAATCAATGAGCAGTTCTTC. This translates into CASSLVVRGSINEQFF.

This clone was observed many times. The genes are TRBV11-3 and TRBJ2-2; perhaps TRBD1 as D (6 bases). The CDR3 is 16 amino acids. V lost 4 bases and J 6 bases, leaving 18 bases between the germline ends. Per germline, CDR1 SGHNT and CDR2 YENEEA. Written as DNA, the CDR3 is TGTGCCAGCAGCTCCAGGGGCAGGGTTCTGGCCGGGGAGCTGTTTTTT. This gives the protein CASSSRGRVLAGELFF.

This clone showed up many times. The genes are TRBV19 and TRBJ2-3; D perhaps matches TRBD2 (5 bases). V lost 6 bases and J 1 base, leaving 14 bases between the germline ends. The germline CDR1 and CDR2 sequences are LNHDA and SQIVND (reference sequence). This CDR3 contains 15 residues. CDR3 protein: CASRLQAGGTDTQYF. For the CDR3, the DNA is TGTGCCAGTAGACTGCAGGCCGGGGGCACAGATACGCAGTATTTT. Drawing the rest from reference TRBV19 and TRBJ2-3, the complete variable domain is DGGITQSPKYLFRKEGQNVTLSCEQNLNHDAMYWYRQDPGQGLRLIYYSQIVNDFQKGDIAEGYSVSREKKESFPLTVTSAQKNPTAFYLCASRLQAGGTDTQYFGPGTRLTVL.

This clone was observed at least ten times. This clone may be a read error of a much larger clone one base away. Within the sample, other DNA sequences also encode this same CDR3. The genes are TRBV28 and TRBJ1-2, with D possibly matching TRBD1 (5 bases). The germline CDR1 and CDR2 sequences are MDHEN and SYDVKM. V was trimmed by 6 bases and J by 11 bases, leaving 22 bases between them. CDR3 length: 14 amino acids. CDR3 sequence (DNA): TGTGCCAGCAGCCCCGGAGGGGACTTGGAAGGATACACCTTC. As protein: CASSPGGDLEGYTF.

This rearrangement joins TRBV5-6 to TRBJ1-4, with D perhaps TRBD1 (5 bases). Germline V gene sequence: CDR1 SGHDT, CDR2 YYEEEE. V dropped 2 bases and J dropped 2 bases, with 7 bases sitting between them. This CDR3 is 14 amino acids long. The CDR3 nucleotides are TGTGCCAGCAGCTTAAGACAGACTAATGAAAAACTGTTTTTT. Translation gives CASSLRQTNEKLFF.

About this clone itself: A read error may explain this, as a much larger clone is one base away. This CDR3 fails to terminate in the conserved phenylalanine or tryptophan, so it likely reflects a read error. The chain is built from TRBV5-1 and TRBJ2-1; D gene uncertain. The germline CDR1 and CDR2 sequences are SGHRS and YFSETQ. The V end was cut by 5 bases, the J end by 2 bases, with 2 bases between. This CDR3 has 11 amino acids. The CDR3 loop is CASRAYNEQFL. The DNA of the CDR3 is TGCGCCAGCAGGGCCTACAATGAGCAGTTCTTA.

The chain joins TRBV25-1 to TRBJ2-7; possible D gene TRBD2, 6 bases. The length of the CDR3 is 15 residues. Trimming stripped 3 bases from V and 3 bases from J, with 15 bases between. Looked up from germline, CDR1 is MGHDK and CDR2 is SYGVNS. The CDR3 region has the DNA TGTGCCAGCAGTGATTCGGGGAGCGGGTTCTACGAGCAGTACTTC. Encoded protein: CASSDSGSGFYEQYF.

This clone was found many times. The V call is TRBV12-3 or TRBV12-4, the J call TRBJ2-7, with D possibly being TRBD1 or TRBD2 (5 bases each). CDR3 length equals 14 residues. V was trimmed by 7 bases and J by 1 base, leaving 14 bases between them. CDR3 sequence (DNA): TGTGCCAGCAATCCCGGGACCCCTTCCTACGAGCAGTACTTC. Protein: CASNPGTPSYEQYF.

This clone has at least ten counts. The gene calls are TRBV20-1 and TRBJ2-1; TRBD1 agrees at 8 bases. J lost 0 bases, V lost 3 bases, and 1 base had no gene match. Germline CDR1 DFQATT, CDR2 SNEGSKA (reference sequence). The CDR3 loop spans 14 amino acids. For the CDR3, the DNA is TGCAGTGCTAGGGACAGGGTCTCCTACAATGAGCAGTTCTTC. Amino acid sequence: CSARDRVSYNEQFF.

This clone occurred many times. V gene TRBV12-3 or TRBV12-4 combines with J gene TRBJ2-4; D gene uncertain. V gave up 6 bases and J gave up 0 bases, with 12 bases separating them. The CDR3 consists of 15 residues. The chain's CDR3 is CASRSSSLAKNIQYF. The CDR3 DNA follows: TGTGCCAGCAGAAGTTCAAGTCTAGCCAAAAACATTCAGTACTTC.

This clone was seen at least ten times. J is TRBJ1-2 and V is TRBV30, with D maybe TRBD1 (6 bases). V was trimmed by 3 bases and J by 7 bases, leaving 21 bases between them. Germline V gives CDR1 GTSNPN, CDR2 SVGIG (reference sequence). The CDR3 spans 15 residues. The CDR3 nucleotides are TGTGCCTGGAGAGGGCTTAACAGGGTTCAAGGTGGCTACACCTTC. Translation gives CAWRGLNRVQGGYTF.

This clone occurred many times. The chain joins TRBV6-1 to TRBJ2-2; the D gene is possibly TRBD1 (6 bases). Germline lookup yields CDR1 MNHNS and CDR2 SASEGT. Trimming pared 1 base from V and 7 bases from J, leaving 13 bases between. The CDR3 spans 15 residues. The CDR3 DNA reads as TGTGCCAGCAGTGAAGAGGCAGGGGCCGGCGGGGAGCTGTTTTTT. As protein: CASSEEAGAGGELFF.

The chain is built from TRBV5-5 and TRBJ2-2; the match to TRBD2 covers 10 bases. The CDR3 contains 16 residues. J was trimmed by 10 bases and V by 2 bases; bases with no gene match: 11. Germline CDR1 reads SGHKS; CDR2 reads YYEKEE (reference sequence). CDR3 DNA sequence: TGTGCCAGCAGCTTTGAGCTAGCGGGAGTAGCCGCGGAGCTGTTTTTT. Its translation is CASSFELAGVAAELFF.

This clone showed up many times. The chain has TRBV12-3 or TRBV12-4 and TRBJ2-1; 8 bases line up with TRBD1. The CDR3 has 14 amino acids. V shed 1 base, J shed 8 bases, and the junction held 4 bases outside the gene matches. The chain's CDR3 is CASSLGTGSDEQFF. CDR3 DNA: TGTGCCAGCAGTTTAGGGACAGGGAGTGATGAGCAGTTCTTC.

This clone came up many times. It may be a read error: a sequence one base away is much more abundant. CDR3 amino acids: CVSSYGGVYEQYF. The CDR3 region has the DNA TGTGTCAGCAGTTACGGCGGGGTCTACGAGCAGTACTTC. V and J are TRBV6-5 and TRBJ2-7; maybe TRBD2 (6 bases). In germline, CDR1 is MNHEY, CDR2 SVGAGI. The CDR3 is 13 amino acids.

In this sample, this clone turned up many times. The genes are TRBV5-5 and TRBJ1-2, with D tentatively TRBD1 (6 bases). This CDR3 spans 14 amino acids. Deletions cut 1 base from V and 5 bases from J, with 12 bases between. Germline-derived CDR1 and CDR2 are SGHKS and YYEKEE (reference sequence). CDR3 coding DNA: TGTGCCAGCAGCTTGACCGGGACACAGTATGGCTACACCTTC. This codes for CASSLTGTQYGYTF.

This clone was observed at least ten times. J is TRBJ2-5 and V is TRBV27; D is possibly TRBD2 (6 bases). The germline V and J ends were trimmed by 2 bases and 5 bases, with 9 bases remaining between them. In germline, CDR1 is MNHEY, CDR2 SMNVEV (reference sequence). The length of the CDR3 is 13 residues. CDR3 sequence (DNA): TGTGCCAGCAGTTTACGTCTAGCGGAGACCCAGTACTTC. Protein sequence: CASSLRLAETQYF.

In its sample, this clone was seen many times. The CDR3 here is CASSPGLWGTEAFF. The CDR3 DNA reads as TGTGCCAGCAGTCCAGGGCTCTGGGGCACTGAAGCTTTCTTT. This sequence joins TRBV12-3 or TRBV12-4 and TRBJ1-1; D might be TRBD1 (5 bases). V lost 5 bases and J lost 4, with 14 bases in between. The CDR3 contains 14 residues.

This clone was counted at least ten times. Written as DNA, the CDR3 is TGCGCCAGCAGCCAAGTCGGGGTCCTGGGCTCAAATTCACCCCTCCACTTT. This sequence encodes CASSQVGVLGSNSPLHF. This chain links TRBV4-1 with TRBJ1-6; D gene unclear. The CDR3 spans 17 residues. V lost 1 base, J lost 7 bases, and 17 bases lay in between. Germline-derived CDR1 and CDR2 are MGHRA and YSYEKL.

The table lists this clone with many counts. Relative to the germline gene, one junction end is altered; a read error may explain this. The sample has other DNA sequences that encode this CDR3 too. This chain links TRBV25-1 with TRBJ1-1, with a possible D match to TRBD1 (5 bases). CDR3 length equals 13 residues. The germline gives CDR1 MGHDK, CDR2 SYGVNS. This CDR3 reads CASSRGGNTEAFF. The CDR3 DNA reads TGTGCCAGCTCCCGGGGGGGGAACACTGAAGCTTTTTTT.

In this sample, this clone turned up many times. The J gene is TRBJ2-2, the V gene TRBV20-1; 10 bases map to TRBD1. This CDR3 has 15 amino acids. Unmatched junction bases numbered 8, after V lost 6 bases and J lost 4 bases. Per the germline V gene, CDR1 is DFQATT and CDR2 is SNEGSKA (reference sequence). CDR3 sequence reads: CSAVDRGHSTGELFF. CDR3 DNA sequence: TGCAGTGCGGTCGACAGGGGGCACAGCACCGGGGAGCTGTTTTTT.

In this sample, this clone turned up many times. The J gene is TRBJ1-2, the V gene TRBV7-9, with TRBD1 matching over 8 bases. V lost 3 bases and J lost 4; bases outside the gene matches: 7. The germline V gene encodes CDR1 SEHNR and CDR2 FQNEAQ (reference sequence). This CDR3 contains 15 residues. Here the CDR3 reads CASSLIPDRGYGYTF. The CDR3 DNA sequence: TGTGCCAGCAGCTTGATTCCCGACAGGGGCTATGGCTACACCTTC.

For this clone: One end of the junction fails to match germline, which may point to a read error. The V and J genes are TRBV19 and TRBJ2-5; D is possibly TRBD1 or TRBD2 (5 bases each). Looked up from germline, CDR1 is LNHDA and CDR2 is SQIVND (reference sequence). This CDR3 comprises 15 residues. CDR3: CASIDTGRPQEAQYF. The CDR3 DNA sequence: TGTGCCAGTATTGATACGGGGCGTCCCCAAGAGGCCCAGTACTTC.